Listed below are T cell receptor beta chains from one sample, sequenced in a study of blood T cell repertoires in COVID-19. The repertoire was sequenced with immunoSEQ multiplex PCR; TCRdb's copy has only in-frame clones and lacks some. The top ten hold around 0.7% of the sample, which has more than 400,000 clones, around 90% seen once. Sequenced sample: PBMCs or T cells enriched from blood (not recorded which). These receptors originate from a woman between 18 and 30 years old who had recovered from COVID-19. The conserved cysteine and the conserved F or W are not part of the CDR3 here. The order of the fields is J gene, V gene, CDR3 protein.

J: TRBJ1-5; V: TRBV4-1; CDR3: ASSQDGAVLGQPQH
J: TRBJ1-4; V: TRBV29-1; CDR3: SVRQGANEKLF
J: TRBJ1-4; V: TRBV28; CDR3: ASSSEVWF
J: TRBJ1-1; V: TRBV4-1; CDR3: ASSQERGRDTEAF
J: TRBJ1-6; V: TRBV5-6; CDR3: ASSLARTGYASPLH
J: TRBJ1-4; V: TRBV7-8; CDR3: ASSLEGGEKLF
J: TRBJ2-5; V: TRBV18; CDR3: ASSPRNSPLVQETQY
J: TRBJ1-2; V: TRBV19; CDR3: ASSRQGLGYT
J: TRBJ2-1; V: TRBV5-1; CDR3: ASSLGQGVYNEQF
J: TRBJ1-6; V: TRBV2; CDR3: ASNLQGRNSPLH
J: TRBJ2-7; V: TRBV6-5; CDR3: ASSYSGRGEQY
J: TRBJ1-5; V: TRBV3-1/TRBV3-2; CDR3: ASSPAGGQPQH
J: TRBJ1-1; V: TRBV5-6; CDR3: ASSFHTGENTEAF
J: TRBJ1-5; V: TRBV19; CDR3: ASSIDRASGTSGYQPQH
J: TRBJ2-5; V: TRBV5-6; CDR3: ASSLYDRGLSKEGQY
J: TRBJ2-1; V: TRBV7-9; CDR3: ASSPLGQGAYNEQF
J: TRBJ2-5; V: TRBV13; CDR3: ASSPPIRRSGIQETQY
J: TRBJ2-2; V: TRBV4-2; CDR3: ASSQAGQGGTGELF
J: TRBJ1-6; V: TRBV5-4; CDR3: ASSFDRGYSPLH
J: TRBJ1-2; V: TRBV5-4; CDR3: ASSFGTAGWDGYT
J: TRBJ1-6; V: TRBV1; CDR3: TSSQWARQGAATPYNSPLH
J: TRBJ1-2; V: TRBV28; CDR3: ASSPTGGLNGYT
J: TRBJ1-6; V: TRBV10-1; CDR3: ASSQGSYNSPLH
J: TRBJ2-2; V: TRBV7-8; CDR3: ASSLRLAGGQEDGELF
J: TRBJ2-7; V: TRBV18; CDR3: ASSPEGGRGYEQY
J: TRBJ1-2; V: TRBV4-1; CDR3: ASSQDLPGYYGYT
J: TRBJ2-7; V: TRBV7-2; CDR3: ASSFGTGRYEQY
J: TRBJ1-2; V: TRBV30; CDR3: AWSAGGNYGYT
J: TRBJ1-2; V: TRBV15; CDR3: ATSGEGVANYGYT
J: TRBJ1-1; V: TRBV29-1; CDR3: SAGTGAMNTEAF
J: TRBJ2-3; V: TRBV7-9; CDR3: ASSFGAISTDTQY
J: TRBJ1-2; V: TRBV4-1; CDR3: ASSLPGDMHGYT
J: TRBJ1-6; V: TRBV5-1; CDR3: ASSPEGGSPLH
J: TRBJ2-3; V: TRBV6-6; CDR3: ASSREDTQY
J: TRBJ1-4; V: TRBV28; CDR3: ASSLGRGATNEKLF
J: TRBJ1-4; V: TRBV5-8; CDR3: ASTRGQNNEKLF
J: TRBJ1-2; V: TRBV11-2; CDR3: ASSLDRAGQRDGYT
J: TRBJ1-3; V: TRBV6-5; CDR3: ASTRLTGYGNTIY
J: TRBJ1-1; V: TRBV27; CDR3: ASSLGGASNTEAF
J: TRBJ1-5; V: TRBV30; CDR3: AWSVGFSNQPQH
J: TRBJ2-3; V: TRBV7-6; CDR3: ASSRDRLAGDLKSTDTQY
J: TRBJ2-5; V: TRBV7-6; CDR3: AIKTYGTDQETQY
J: TRBJ2-5; V: TRBV7-2; CDR3: ASSLQAGAKLQETQY
J: TRBJ1-5; V: TRBV15; CDR3: ATSRGRGQPQH
J: TRBJ1-5; V: TRBV30; CDR3: AWSPIGGDGNQPQH
J: TRBJ1-2; V: TRBV28; CDR3: ASAPPRGLENGYT
J: TRBJ2-2; V: TRBV15; CDR3: ATSRDRSAANTGELF
J: TRBJ1-1; V: TRBV3-1/TRBV3-2; CDR3: ASSQMGQGFEAF
J: TRBJ1-5; V: TRBV6-5; CDR3: ASSYGEEQPQH
J: TRBJ1-5; V: TRBV10-3; CDR3: AITLTGWQPQH
J: TRBJ2-3; V: TRBV9; CDR3: ASSVSGLSSDTQY
J: TRBJ2-7; V: TRBV12-3/TRBV12-4; CDR3: ASSLGGGDEQY